The 27 T cell receptor beta chains presented below share a single source sample, sequenced in a study of cytomegalovirus exposure and HLA in healthy donors. A multiplex PCR was run with 60 Vbeta primers and 13 Jbeta primers. Clones were read by immunoSEQ multiplex PCR, and TCRdb kept only the in-frame ones, dropping some. The sample consists of around 220,000 clones, approximately 80% of them appearing once. The sequenced sample consisted of PBMCs. These receptors were obtained from a man between 40 and 49 years old in good health and CMV-seronegative.

The chain has TRBV9 and TRBJ1-1; no clear D gene. CDR1 is SGDLS and CDR2 is YYNGEE in the germline V gene. Trimming removed 0 bases from V and 1 base from J, with 7 bases in between. CDR3 length: 14 amino acids. For the CDR3, the DNA is TGTGCCAGCAGCGTAGCGTGGAGGAACACTGAAGCTTTCTTT. This codes for CASSVAWRNTEAFF. Together with reference TRBV9 and TRBJ1-1, the CDR3 gives the full variable domain: DSGVTQTPKHLITATGQRVTLRCSPRSGDLSVYWYQQSLDQGLQFLIQYYNGEERAKGNILERFSAQQFPDLHSELNLSSLELGDSALYFCASSVAWRNTEAFFGQGTRLTVV.

As concerns this clone: Germline is not matched at one junction end, which may reflect a read error. This chain links TRBV7-9 with TRBJ2-2, with 11 bases identical to TRBD2. The CDR3 sequence is 16 residues long. Germline CDR1 and CDR2: SEHNR and FQNEAQ (reference sequence). The DNA of the CDR3 is TGTTCCAGCAGCCCGGGACTAGCGGTTCTCACCGGGGAGCTGTTTTTT. Translating gives CSSSPGLAVLTGELFF.

The chain uses TRBV27 and TRBJ1-6, with 7 bases aligning to TRBD1. From germline, CDR1 is MNHEY and CDR2 SMNVEV (reference sequence). Unmatched junction bases numbered 12, after V lost 2 bases and J lost 8 bases. This CDR3 contains 17 residues. The CDR3 nucleotides are TGTGCCAGCAGTTTAAGGTGGGACAGTATGAGCTATTCACCCCTCCACTTT. As protein: CASSLRWDSMSYSPLHF.

This chain links TRBV27 with TRBJ2-2; tentative D call: TRBD2 (5 bases). The germline V gene has CDR1 MNHEY and CDR2 SMNVEV (reference sequence). V shed 5 bases and J shed 1 base, with 14 bases lying between them. This CDR3 is built from 16 residues. This CDR3 is CASSPMRAMNTGELFF. CDR3 bases: TGTGCCAGCAGTCCTATGAGGGCGATGAACACCGGGGAGCTGTTTTTT.

The gene calls are TRBV11-1 and TRBJ1-1; perhaps TRBD1 as D (6 bases). Trimming removed 4 bases at V and 5 bases at J, with 14 bases between. This CDR3 is 14 amino acids long. The V gene's germline CDR1 is SGHAT and CDR2 FQDESV (reference sequence). The CDR3 loop is CASSYHRVRTEAFF. The CDR3 DNA reads TGTGCCAGCAGCTACCACAGGGTTCGGACTGAAGCTTTCTTT.

The chain has TRBV6-1 and TRBJ2-3, with 13 bases aligning to TRBD2. The CDR3 consists of 16 residues. V lost 3 bases and J lost 0; bases outside the gene matches: 0. Germline assignment: CDR1 MNHNS and CDR2 SASEGT. The DNA of the CDR3 is TGTGCCAGCAGTGAGACTAGCGGGGGGAGCACAGATACGCAGTATTTT. It translates to CASSETSGGSTDTQYF.

The chain recombines TRBV2 with TRBJ2-1; 7 bases map to TRBD1. V gave up 7 bases and J gave up 6 bases; unmatched junction bases: 9. Germline loops: CDR1 SNHLY, CDR2 FYNNEI. The CDR3 runs to 14 residues. Here the CDR3 reads CASNRGRSSNEQFF. For the CDR3, the DNA is TGTGCCAGCAACAGGGGACGGTCTAGCAATGAGCAGTTCTTC.

The chain couples TRBV7-2 to TRBJ1-4; no reliable D call. Trimming took off 4 bases at V and 10 bases at J, with 10 bases between the two ends. This CDR3 has 12 amino acids. Germline values: CDR1 SGHTA, CDR2 FQGNSA. In DNA, the CDR3 is TGTGCCAGCAGCTCCGAGGCCGGAAAACTGTTTTTT. This sequence encodes CASSSEAGKLFF.

The chain links TRBV7-9 to TRBJ1-2; D is possibly TRBD1 (6 bases). The V and J ends lost 2 bases and 0 bases respectively, with 10 bases between them. Germline loops: CDR1 SEHNR, CDR2 FQNEAQ (reference sequence). The CDR3 has 15 amino acids. CDR3 loop: CASSLLRDTNYGYTF. The CDR3 nucleotides read TGTGCCAGCAGCTTATTACGGGACACTAACTATGGCTACACCTTC.

The chain has TRBV10-3 and TRBJ2-7; 9 nucleotides match TRBD1. Germline CDR1 ENHRY, CDR2 SYGVKD. The CDR3 totals 16 residues. V was clipped by 0 bases and J by 5 bases; unmatched bases: 8. In DNA form, the CDR3 reads TGTGCCATCAGTGAGTCGGGAACAGGGGGCGCGGACGAGCAGTACTTC. This sequence encodes CAISESGTGGADEQYF.

The chain joins TRBV19 to TRBJ2-4; 10 bases fit TRBD2. The junction had 5 bases not matched to a gene; V was cut back by 7 bases and J by 2 bases. The CDR3 sequence is 15 residues long. The germline V gene encodes CDR1 LNHDA and CDR2 SQIVND (reference sequence). The CDR3 nucleotides are TGTGCCAGTAATCTAGCGGGAGCAACCAAAAACATTCAGTACTTC. As protein: CASNLAGATKNIQYF. Supplemented by reference TRBV19 and TRBJ2-4, the full variable domain reads DGGITQSPKYLFRKEGQNVTLSCEQNLNHDAMYWYRQDPGQGLRLIYYSQIVNDFQKGDIAEGYSVSREKKESFPLTVTSAQKNPTAFYLCASNLAGATKNIQYFGAGTRLSVL.

Turning to this clone: The junction shows a germline mismatch at one end, possibly a read error. This chain links TRBV7-9 with TRBJ1-2; D unresolved. There are 13 residues in the CDR3. CDR1 and CDR2 (germline): SEHNR, FQNEAQ (reference sequence). The chain's CDR3 is CSSSSSILDGYTF. CDR3 DNA sequence: TGTTCCAGCAGCTCCAGTATATTGGATGGCTACACCTTC. Filled out from reference TRBV7-9 and TRBJ1-2, the complete variable domain reads DTGVSQNPRHKITKRGQNVTFRCDPISEHNRLYWYRQTLGQGPEFLTYFQNEAQLEKSRLLSDRFSAERPKGSFSTLEIQRTEQGDSAMYLCSSSSSILDGYTFGSGTRLTVV.

The CDR3 sequence: CASSFSSDTQYF. The CDR3, as DNA: TGTGCCAGCAGCTTTAGTTCAGATACGCAGTATTTT. V usage is TRBV11-2 and J usage is TRBJ2-3; no clear D gene. Germline-derived CDR1 and CDR2 are SGHAT and FQNNGV. The germline V and J ends were trimmed by 3 bases and 4 bases, with 5 bases remaining between them. This CDR3 comprises 12 residues.

The chain links TRBV4-1 to TRBJ1-4; no definite D call. The germline V gene encodes CDR1 MGHRA and CDR2 YSYEKL. The CDR3 sequence is 14 residues long. V gave up 6 bases and J gave up 6 bases, with 14 bases separating them. DNA for the CDR3: TGCGCCAGCAGTTCCGGGGAATCAGATGAAAAACTGTTTTTT. Its translation: CASSSGESDEKLFF.

The gene calls are TRBV27 and TRBJ2-3, with D unresolved. Germline V gene lookup returns CDR1 MNHEY and CDR2 SMNVEV (reference sequence). The V end was cut by 1 base, the J end by 4 bases, with 6 bases between. The CDR3 is 13 residues long. The CDR3 spells CASSLFLSDTQYF. The CDR3 DNA reads as TGTGCCAGCAGTTTATTTCTCTCAGATACGCAGTATTTT.

The chain is built from TRBV19 and TRBJ2-1; 10 bases align to TRBD2. In germline, CDR1 is LNHDA, CDR2 SQIVND (reference sequence). V lost 1 base to trimming and J lost 6 bases; unmatched junction nucleotides: 3. This CDR3 is 15 amino acids long. The CDR3 nucleotides are TGTGCCAGTAGTATAGTTAGCGGGGGGCGCAATGAGCAGTTCTTC. As protein: CASSIVSGGRNEQFF.

In DNA, the CDR3 is TGCGCCAGCAGCCAAGAGGGACAGGGGTATGGCTACACCTTC. Protein: CASSQEGQGYGYTF. V and J are TRBV4-3 and TRBJ1-2; TRBD1 aligns across 10 bases. This CDR3 region has 14 residues. CDR1 LGHNA and CDR2 YSLEER come from the germline V gene. J lost 5 bases, V lost 0 bases, and 0 bases had no gene match.

The genes are TRBV15 and TRBJ2-1, with 9 bases matching TRBD2. CDR1 and CDR2 (germline): LNHNV, YYDKDF (reference sequence). This CDR3 region has 15 residues. The V gene end was trimmed by 1 base and the J gene end by 10 bases; junction bases not matched to a gene: 8. CDR3 loop: CATSRGSGRVQEQFF. The CDR3, as DNA: TGTGCCACCAGCAGAGGTAGCGGGAGAGTACAGGAGCAGTTCTTC.

The chain joins TRBV19 to TRBJ2-7; 8 bases are shared with TRBD1. The germline CDR1 and CDR2 sequences are LNHDA and SQIVND (reference sequence). The CDR3 contains 15 residues. Trimming cost V 8 bases and J 5 bases; bases outside gene matches: 14. CDR3 nucleotides: TGTGCCAGTGGCGACAGGGGTCTAGGCAGCGACGAGCAGTACTTC. Protein product: CASGDRGLGSDEQYF.

V gene TRBV4-1 combines with J gene TRBJ2-3, with 9 bases lining up with TRBD1. CDR3 length equals 18 residues. V was clipped by 1 base and J by 8 bases; unmatched bases: 16. The V gene's germline CDR1 is MGHRA and CDR2 YSYEKL. The CDR3 sequence is CASSQGTGGGGLTGTQYF. DNA of the CDR3: TGCGCCAGCAGCCAAGGCACAGGGGGCGGAGGGCTTACGGGTACGCAGTATTTT.

V is TRBV5-4 and J is TRBJ2-3, with 9 bases identical to TRBD1. Germline V gives CDR1 SGHNT, CDR2 YYREEE (reference sequence). V trimming: 5 bases; J trimming: 4 bases; junction bases outside the gene matches: 5. The CDR3 contains 14 residues. CDR3 nucleotides: TGTGCCAGCAGGGAGGACAGGGGCCCAGATACGCAGTATTTT. Its translation: CASREDRGPDTQYF.

This clone was recorded a few times. The J gene is TRBJ1-2, the V gene TRBV30; 8 bases are a match to TRBD1. Unmatched junction bases numbered 3, after V lost 1 base and J lost 2 bases. CDR3 length: 14 residues. CDR1 and CDR2 from the germline V gene are GTSNPN and SVGIG (reference sequence). Written as DNA, the CDR3 is TGTGCCTGGAGTGGGGACAGGATAAACTATGGCTACACCTTC. As protein: CAWSGDRINYGYTF. Drawing the rest from reference TRBV30 and TRBJ1-2, the complete variable domain is SQTIHQWPATLVQPVGSPLSLECTVEGTSNPNLYWYRQAAGRGLQLLFYSVGIGQISSEVPQNLSASRPQDRQFILSSKKLLLSDSGFYLCAWSGDRINYGYTFGSGTRLTVV.

The chain uses TRBV5-6 and TRBJ2-3; 8 bases agree with TRBD2. Germline V gene sequence: CDR1 SGHDT, CDR2 YYEEEE. Trimming removed 3 bases from V and 3 bases from J; junction bases left unmatched: 3. This CDR3 has 14 residues. This chain's CDR3 is CASSSGTRTDTQYF. DNA for the CDR3: TGTGCCAGCAGCTCCGGGACTAGAACAGATACGCAGTATTTT. Drawing the rest from reference TRBV5-6 and TRBJ2-3, the complete variable domain is DAGVTQSPTHLIKTRGQQVTLRCSPKSGHDTVSWYQQALGQGPQFIFQYYEEEERQRGNFPDRFSGHQFPNYSSELNVNALLLGDSALYLCASSSGTRTDTQYFGPGTRLTVL.

This clone was found once. The rearrangement uses TRBV18 and TRBJ1-1; weak D call: TRBD1 (6 bases). Between the trimmed V and J ends, which lost 5 bases and 1 base, there was a span of 14 bases. Germline V gene sequence: CDR1 KGHSH, CDR2 LQKENI. This CDR3 spans 15 amino acids. CDR3 sequence: CASSREGHGNTEAFF. In DNA form, the CDR3 reads TGTGCCAGCTCAAGGGAGGGACATGGGAACACTGAAGCTTTCTTT.

The chain links TRBV30 to TRBJ1-5; 7 nucleotides agree with TRBD1. V shed 5 bases and J 2 bases; nucleotides not matched to a gene: 9. This CDR3 spans 15 amino acids. Germline loops: CDR1 GTSNPN, CDR2 SVGIG (reference sequence). In DNA, the CDR3 is TGTGCCTGGGGTGAAGGGGGCTCGGGCAATCAGCCCCAGCATTTT. Amino acid sequence: CAWGEGGSGNQPQHF.

The chain couples TRBV5-4 to TRBJ1-1, with unresolved D. V was shortened by 2 bases and J by 1 base, with 9 bases between the two germline ends. This CDR3 spans 14 amino acids. Germline CDR1 SGHNT, CDR2 YYREEE (reference sequence). CDR3 in DNA: TGTGCCAGCAGCTTTGCAGGAACGAACACTGAAGCTTTCTTT. Amino acids: CASSFAGTNTEAFF.

V is TRBV5-1 and J is TRBJ1-1, with D possibly matching TRBD1 (6 bases). The CDR3 runs 15 residues. In germline, CDR1 is SGHRS, CDR2 YFSETQ. V lost 0 bases to trimming and J lost 2 bases, with 11 bases between them. The CDR3 sequence: CASSLAGGSNTEAFF. The CDR3 region has the DNA TGCGCCAGCAGCTTGGCGGGGGGCTCTAACACTGAAGCTTTCTTT.